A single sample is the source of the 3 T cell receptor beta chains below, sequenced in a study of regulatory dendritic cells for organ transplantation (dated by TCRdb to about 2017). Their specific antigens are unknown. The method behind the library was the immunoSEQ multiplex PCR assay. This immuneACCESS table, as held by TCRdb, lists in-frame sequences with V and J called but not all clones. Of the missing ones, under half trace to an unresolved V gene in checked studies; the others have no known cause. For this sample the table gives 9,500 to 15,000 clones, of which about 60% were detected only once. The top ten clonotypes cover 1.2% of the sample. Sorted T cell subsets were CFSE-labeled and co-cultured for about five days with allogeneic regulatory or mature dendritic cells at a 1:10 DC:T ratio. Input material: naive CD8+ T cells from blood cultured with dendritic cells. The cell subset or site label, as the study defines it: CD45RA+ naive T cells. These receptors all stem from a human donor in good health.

In DNA, the CDR3 is TGTGCCAGCGGCCCAGAATTCATGAACACTGAAGCTTTCTTT. It translates to CASGPEFMNTEAFF. The J gene is TRBJ1-1, the V gene TRBV6-1; D not certain. Trimming took off 8 bases at V and 0 bases at J, with 13 bases between the two ends. CDR3 length: 14 amino acids. CDR1 is MNHNS, CDR2 SASEGT, per germline.

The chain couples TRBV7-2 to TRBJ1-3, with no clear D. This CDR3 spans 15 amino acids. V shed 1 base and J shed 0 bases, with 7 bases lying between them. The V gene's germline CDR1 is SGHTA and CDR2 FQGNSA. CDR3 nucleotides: TGTGCCAGCAGCTTAGGACAATCCTCTGGAAACACCATATATTTT. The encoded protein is CASSLGQSSGNTIYF.

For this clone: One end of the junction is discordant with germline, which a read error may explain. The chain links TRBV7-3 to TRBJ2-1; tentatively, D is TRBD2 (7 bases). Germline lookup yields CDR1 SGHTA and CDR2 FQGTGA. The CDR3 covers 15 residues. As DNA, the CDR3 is TGTGCCAGCAGCCTAACCGGGGGGCAGGTCGATGAGCAGTTCTTC. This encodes CASSLTGGQVDEQFF.